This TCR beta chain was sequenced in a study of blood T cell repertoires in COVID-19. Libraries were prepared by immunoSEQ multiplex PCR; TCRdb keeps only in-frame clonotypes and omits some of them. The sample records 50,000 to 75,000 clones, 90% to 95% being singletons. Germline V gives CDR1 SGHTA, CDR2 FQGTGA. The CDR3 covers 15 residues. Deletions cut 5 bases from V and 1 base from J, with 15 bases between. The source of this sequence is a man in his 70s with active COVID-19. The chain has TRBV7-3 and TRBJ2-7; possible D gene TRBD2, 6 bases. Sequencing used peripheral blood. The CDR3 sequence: CASSLGEVRSYEQYF. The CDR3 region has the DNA TGTGCCAGCAGCCTAGGGGAGGTGCGATCCTACGAGCAGTACTTC.